Given below is one T cell receptor (beta chain) in context. The data derive from a study of control samples from healthy donors and cancer patients. Repertoires were generated with immunoSEQ multiplex PCR, while TCRdb's copy carries only in-frame clones and drops some. Counted here are 150,000 to 200,000 clones, roughly 88% occurring once; the ten biggest clones make up 1.5% to 2%. Specimen: blood. This sequence was found in a man aged 18 to 29 in good health.

The CDR3 reads CASSQDKTGAAQYF. The CDR3, as DNA: TGTGCCAGCAGCCAAGATAAGACGGGGGCGGCCCAGTACTTC. The chain recombines TRBV3-1 (or the pseudogene TRBV3-2) with TRBJ2-5, with D perhaps TRBD1 or TRBD2 (6 bases each). This CDR3 is 14 amino acids long. Deletions cut 0 bases from V and 9 bases from J, with 14 bases between. Germline CDR1 is LGHDT and CDR2 is YNNKEL (reference sequence).